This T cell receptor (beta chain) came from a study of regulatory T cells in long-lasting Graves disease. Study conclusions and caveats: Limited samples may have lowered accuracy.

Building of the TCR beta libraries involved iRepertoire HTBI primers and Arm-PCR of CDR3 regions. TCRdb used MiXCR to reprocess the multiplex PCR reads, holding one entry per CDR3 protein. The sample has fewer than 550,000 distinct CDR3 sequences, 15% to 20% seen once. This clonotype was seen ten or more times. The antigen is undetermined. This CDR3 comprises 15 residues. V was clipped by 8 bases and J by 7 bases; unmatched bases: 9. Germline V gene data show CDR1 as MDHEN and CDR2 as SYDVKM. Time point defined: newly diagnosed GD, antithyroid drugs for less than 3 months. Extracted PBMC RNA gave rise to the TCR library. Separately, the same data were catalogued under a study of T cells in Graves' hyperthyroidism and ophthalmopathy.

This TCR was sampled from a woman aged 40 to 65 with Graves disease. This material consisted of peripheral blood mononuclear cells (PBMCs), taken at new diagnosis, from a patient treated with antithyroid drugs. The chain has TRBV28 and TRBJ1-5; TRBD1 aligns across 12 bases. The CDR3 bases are TGTGCCAGCGGACGGGGACAGGGGGCCGGCCAGCCCCAGCATTTT. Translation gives CASGRGQGAGQPQHF.